One and the same sample provided the 30 T cell receptor beta chains below, sequenced in a study of blood T cell repertoires in COVID-19. Profiling relied on immunoSEQ multiplex PCR, and the TCRdb table lists in-frame clones only, not all of them. The sample lists 37,000 or so clones, roughly 88% occurring once. Specimen: peripheral blood. These TCRs come from a man aged 65 to 85 with acute or convalescent COVID-19.

The chain uses TRBV4-1 and TRBJ2-3; TRBD2 agrees at 10 bases. Germline loops: CDR1 MGHRA, CDR2 YSYEKL. This CDR3 comprises 16 residues. V trimming: 4 bases; J trimming: 4 bases; junction bases outside the gene matches: 8. CDR3 coding DNA: TGCGCCAGCAGCCTGTCCGGGACTAGCGACGCAGATACGCAGTATTTT. Its protein product is CASSLSGTSDADTQYF.

This sequence joins TRBV28 and TRBJ1-5, with a weak D call TRBD1 (5 bases). Trimming stripped 6 bases from V and 4 bases from J, with 16 bases between. The CDR3 contains 15 residues. Germline assignment: CDR1 MDHEN and CDR2 SYDVKM. The CDR3 is CASRSPGTLNQPQHF. The CDR3 nucleotides read TGTGCCAGCAGGTCCCCCGGGACTCTTAATCAGCCCCAGCATTTT.

This chain connects TRBV18 to TRBJ2-5, with a weak D call TRBD2 (6 bases). V dropped 4 bases and J dropped 4 bases, with 10 bases sitting between them. CDR1 is KGHSH, CDR2 LQKENI, per germline. This CDR3 is 13 amino acids long. The CDR3 loop reads CASSRSGGETQYF. As DNA, the CDR3 is TGTGCCAGCTCACGTAGCGGTGGAGAGACCCAGTACTTC.

This clone has a handful of counts. The chain links TRBV5-4 to TRBJ2-5, with D possibly TRBD1 on 6 matching bases. Germline CDR1 and CDR2: SGHNT and YYREEE (reference sequence). The CDR3 consists of 13 residues. V was shortened by 2 bases and J by 5 bases, with 10 bases between the two germline ends. The CDR3 here is CASSFRGGETQYF. The CDR3 DNA reads as TGTGCCAGCAGCTTCAGGGGTGGTGAGACCCAGTACTTC.

J is TRBJ2-3 and V is TRBV7-9, with 7 bases aligning to TRBD2. The CDR3 is 16 amino acids. Germline lookup yields CDR1 SEHNR and CDR2 FQNEAQ (reference sequence). V dropped 4 bases and J dropped 3; count of bases not matched to a gene: 10. CDR3 in DNA: TGTGCCAGCAGCTCTGCCCTAGGCGGGAGTACAGATACGCAGTATTTT. Protein product: CASSSALGGSTDTQYF.

This sequence joins TRBV27 and TRBJ1-2; 10 positions agree with TRBD1. This CDR3 has 18 amino acids. Germline V lookup: CDR1 MNHEY, CDR2 SMNVEV (reference sequence). Germline trimming cut 6 bases from V and 1 base from J; bases unmatched to any gene: 14. CDR3 nucleotides: TGTGCCAGCAGGCCGGGACAGGGGAAAACAGGATTTAACTATGGCTACACCTTC. Its protein product is CASRPGQGKTGFNYGYTF.

The chain combines TRBV5-5 with TRBJ1-1, with 8 positions matching TRBD1. Germline lookup yields CDR1 SGHKS and CDR2 YYEKEE (reference sequence). The CDR3 consists of 14 residues. V shed 4 bases, J shed 5 bases, and the junction held 7 bases outside the gene matches. The CDR3 spells CASSMTGEGTEAFF. The CDR3 DNA reads as TGTGCCAGCAGCATGACAGGGGAGGGGACTGAAGCTTTCTTT.

The chain is built from TRBV28 and TRBJ2-1, with 10 bases lining up with TRBD2. The CDR3 consists of 17 residues. With V trimmed by 4 bases and J by 0 bases, 6 bases remained unmatched. CDR1 is MDHEN and CDR2 is SYDVKM in the germline V gene. The CDR3 coding sequence is TGTGCCAGCAGTTCCCTTAGCGGGAGGTTCTCCTACAATGAGCAGTTCTTC. It codes for CASSSLSGRFSYNEQFF.

The chain employs TRBV6-2 or TRBV6-3 and TRBJ1-3; 9 positions agree with TRBD1. From germline, CDR1 is MNHEY and CDR2 SVGEGT. The CDR3 extends over 14 amino acids. V lost 2 bases, J lost 9 bases, and 5 bases stayed unmatched. The CDR3 reads CASSYGRTGVTIYF. The CDR3 region has the DNA TGTGCCAGCAGTTACGGAAGGACAGGGGTCACCATATATTTT.

The genes are TRBV15 and TRBJ1-2; D unclear. The CDR3 loop spans 14 amino acids. V lost 0 bases and J lost 4, with 9 bases in between. Germline CDR1 reads LNHNV; CDR2 reads YYDKDF (reference sequence). CDR3 sequence: CATSRDQQSYGYTF. In DNA, the CDR3 is TGTGCCACCAGCAGAGATCAACAGTCCTATGGCTACACCTTC.

The rearrangement uses TRBV19 and TRBJ1-1; unclear D gene. Germline CDR1 is LNHDA and CDR2 is SQIVND (reference sequence). The germline V and J ends were trimmed by 5 bases and 4 bases, with 14 bases remaining between them. This CDR3 is built from 14 residues. CDR3 protein: CASSVTWEGTEAFF. The CDR3 bases are TGTGCCAGTAGTGTCACATGGGAGGGCACTGAAGCTTTCTTT.

This clone was observed once. The chain recombines TRBV28 with TRBJ2-2; 8 nucleotides align to TRBD1. V trimming: 6 bases; J trimming: 4 bases; junction bases outside the gene matches: 10. Germline-derived CDR1 and CDR2 are MDHEN and SYDVKM. The CDR3 sequence is 16 residues long. CDR3 coding DNA: TGTGCCAGCAGCCATCCAGGGGGCGGTGGCACCGGGGAGCTGTTTTTT. Its protein is CASSHPGGGGTGELFF.

V gene TRBV5-6 combines with J gene TRBJ2-5, with 7 bases matching TRBD1. The J segment lost 2 bases and the V segment lost 3 bases, leaving 4 bases of the junction unmatched. Germline V gene data show CDR1 as SGHDT and CDR2 as YYEEEE. This CDR3 is 14 amino acids long. This CDR3 is CASSSLGQQETQYF. CDR3 DNA: TGTGCCAGCAGCTCCCTGGGACAGCAAGAGACCCAGTACTTC.

This clone has just a few counts. The same CDR3 is also encoded by other DNA sequences in this sample. This sequence joins TRBV7-2 and TRBJ1-1, with D tentatively TRBD1 (6 bases). The CDR3 sequence is 13 residues long. The V and J ends lost 5 bases and 1 base respectively, with 8 bases between them. The germline V gene encodes CDR1 SGHTA and CDR2 FQGNSA. The DNA of the CDR3 is TGTGCCAGCAGCCTGGACAGGAACACTGAAGCTTTCTTT. Translation: CASSLDRNTEAFF.

This chain connects TRBV5-4 to TRBJ2-1; D may be TRBD2 (6 bases). This CDR3 spans 14 amino acids. Germline V gene sequence: CDR1 SGHNT, CDR2 YYREEE (reference sequence). V gave up 1 base and J gave up 8 bases, with 13 bases separating them. CDR3 in DNA: TGTGCCAGCAGCTTGCAGGGAGGATATCATGAGCAGTTCTTC. The encoded protein is CASSLQGGYHEQFF.

This rearrangement joins TRBV11-3 to TRBJ2-1, with TRBD2 matching over 16 bases. The ends lost 5 bases at V and 6 bases at J; junction bases unmatched: 7. Germline V gene lookup returns CDR1 SGHNT and CDR2 YENEEA. The CDR3 length is 17 residues. The CDR3 sequence: CASSRTGLAGGTNEQFF. DNA for the CDR3: TGTGCCAGCAGCCGAACGGGACTAGCGGGAGGGACCAATGAGCAGTTCTTC. Looking up the rest from reference TRBV11-3 and TRBJ2-1 gives the full variable domain: EAGVVQSPRYKIIEKKQPVAFWCNPISGHNTLYWYLQNLGQGPELLIRYENEEAVDDSQLPKDRFSAERLKGVDSTLKIQPAELGDSAVYLCASSRTGLAGGTNEQFFGPGTRLTVL.

This chain uses TRBV7-3 with TRBJ2-1, with 10 bases identical to TRBD2. Germline V lookup: CDR1 SGHTA, CDR2 FQGTGA. This CDR3 contains 15 residues. V dropped 5 bases and J dropped 4; count of bases not matched to a gene: 5. Written as DNA, the CDR3 is TGTGCCAGCAGCCAGCTAGCGGGAGCTTACAATGAGCAGTTCTTC. Translation gives CASSQLAGAYNEQFF. Looking up the rest from reference TRBV7-3 and TRBJ2-1 gives the full variable domain: GAGVSQTPSNKVTEKGKYVELRCDPISGHTALYWYRQSLGQGPEFLIYFQGTGAADDSGLPNDRFFAVRPEGSVSTLKIQRTERGDSAVYLCASSQLAGAYNEQFFGPGTRLTVL.

This clone was seen once. V is TRBV7-6 and J is TRBJ1-4, with D possibly being TRBD1 (6 bases). V was clipped by 5 bases and J by 4 bases, with 17 bases between them. This CDR3 region has 16 residues. Germline V gene lookup returns CDR1 SGHVS and CDR2 FNYEAQ. For the CDR3, the DNA is TGTGCCAGCAGCGGCGACAGGAAAAATAATAATGAAAAACTGTTTTTT. Residues: CASSGDRKNNNEKLFF. Full variable domain (outside the CDR3, taken from reference TRBV7-6 and TRBJ1-4): GAGVSQSPRYKVTKRGQDVALRCDPISGHVSLYWYRQALGQGPEFLTYFNYEAQQDKSGLPNDRFSAERPEGSISTLTIQRTEQRDSAMYRCASSGDRKNNNEKLFFGSGTQLSVL.

The rearrangement links TRBV11-1 to TRBJ2-3; D is perhaps TRBD2 (6 bases). The CDR3 is 13 residues long. The germline V and J ends were trimmed by 1 base and 5 bases, with 7 bases remaining between them. The germline V gene has CDR1 SGHAT and CDR2 FQDESV (reference sequence). The CDR3, as DNA: TGTGCCAGCAGCTTAGGACTAGGAGATACGCAGTATTTT. It encodes CASSLGLGDTQYF.

This chain links TRBV4-3 with TRBJ1-2; a possible D gene is TRBD1 (5 bases). With 0 bases removed from V and 2 bases from J, the gap between germline ends came to 7 bases. The CDR3 is 14 residues long. Germline V gives CDR1 LGHNA, CDR2 YSLEER. CDR3 nucleotides: TGCGCCAGCAGCCAAGAGCAGGGCAACTATGGCTACACCTTC. This gives the protein CASSQEQGNYGYTF.

The chain is built from TRBV7-9 and TRBJ2-5; weak D call: TRBD2 (5 bases). The CDR3 totals 13 residues. V lost 5 bases, J lost 5 bases, and 12 bases lay in between. Germline CDR1 reads SEHNR; CDR2 reads FQNEAQ (reference sequence). The CDR3 coding sequence is TGTGCCAGCAGCCCAACTAGTATGGAGACCCAGTACTTC. It is translated as CASSPTSMETQYF.

This clone was seen once. The V call is TRBV10-2, the J call TRBJ2-5; a possible D gene is TRBD2 (6 bases). Germline V gene lookup returns CDR1 WSHSY and CDR2 SAAADI. V was pared by 8 bases and J by 5 bases, with 15 bases between. The CDR3 runs to 13 residues. The CDR3 loop is CASRRGVGETQYF. Written as DNA, the CDR3 is TGCGCCAGCCGGAGGGGAGTGGGGGAGACCCAGTACTTC.

The chain joins TRBV18 to TRBJ1-3; D is undetermined. Germline assignment: CDR1 KGHSH and CDR2 LQKENI. Trimming shortened V by 0 bases and J by 3 bases, and 15 bases separated the two germline ends. The CDR3 has 17 residues. This chain's CDR3 is CASSPPARAVGGNTIYF. The CDR3 bases are TGTGCCAGCTCACCACCGGCGAGGGCTGTTGGTGGAAACACCATATATTTT.

Of note for this clone: The identical CDR3 is also encoded by other nucleotide sequences in the sample. The chain uses TRBV5-1 and TRBJ2-5; 10 bases are shared with TRBD2. V gave up 2 bases and J gave up 5 bases; unmatched junction bases: 6. This CDR3 is built from 15 residues. The germline CDR1 and CDR2 sequences are SGHRS and YFSETQ. This CDR3 is CASSLLAGSGETQYF. The DNA for the CDR3 is TGCGCCAGCAGCTTACTAGCGGGGAGCGGGGAGACCCAGTACTTC.

The chain uses TRBV19 and TRBJ2-2; D possibly corresponds to TRBD2 (5 bases). The V gene's germline CDR1 is LNHDA and CDR2 SQIVND (reference sequence). V dropped 7 bases and J dropped 6 bases, with 12 bases sitting between them. The CDR3 is 13 residues long. The CDR3 is CASTGLGAGELFF. The DNA of the CDR3 is TGTGCCAGTACCGGACTCGGGGCCGGGGAGCTGTTTTTT.

The chain has TRBV28 and TRBJ1-4; possibly TRBD1 for D (6 bases). The CDR3 loop spans 15 amino acids. The V gene's germline CDR1 is MDHEN and CDR2 SYDVKM. V gave up 7 bases and J gave up 8 bases, with 20 bases separating them. The DNA of the CDR3 is TGTGCCAGCATTTTTGATAACAGGGTTGGGGAAAAACTGTTTTTT. This gives the protein CASIFDNRVGEKLFF.

In regard to this clone: The germline gene is not matched at one end of the junction; a read error may be the cause. The CDR3 DNA is TGCAGTGCTAGTGCTTTTTACTATAGCGATCAGCCCCAGCATTTT. Its translation is CSASAFYYSDQPQHF. The chain combines TRBV20-1 with TRBJ1-5; D unresolved. The germline gives CDR1 DFQATT, CDR2 SNEGSKA (reference sequence). The CDR3 is 15 residues long.

The gene calls are TRBV29-1 and TRBJ2-1; 7 bases agree with TRBD1. J gave up 3 bases and V 6 bases, and 8 bases lay outside the gene matches. The CDR3 totals 14 residues. The V gene's germline CDR1 is SQVTM and CDR2 ANQGSEA. In DNA, the CDR3 is TGCAGCGTGGAAAACCGGGACAGCTACAATGAGCAGTTCTTC. Translated: CSVENRDSYNEQFF.

The chain uses TRBV7-9 and TRBJ2-1; 13 nucleotides align to TRBD2. V lost 5 bases to trimming and J lost 8 bases; unmatched junction nucleotides: 9. Germline-derived CDR1 and CDR2 are SEHNR and FQNEAQ (reference sequence). The CDR3 has 16 residues. This CDR3 reads CASSTRTSGSLDEQFF. The CDR3 bases are TGTGCCAGCAGCACACGGACTAGCGGGAGTTTGGATGAGCAGTTCTTC.

The V gene is TRBV9, the J gene TRBJ2-3, with 13 bases fitting TRBD2. The germline CDR1 and CDR2 sequences are SGDLS and YYNGEE. The CDR3 has 17 residues. V lost 4 bases to trimming and J lost 1 base; unmatched junction nucleotides: 6. The CDR3 nucleotides read TGTGCCAGCAGCTTAGACGGACTAGCGGGGGGCACAGATACGCAGTATTTT. Its protein is CASSLDGLAGGTDTQYF.